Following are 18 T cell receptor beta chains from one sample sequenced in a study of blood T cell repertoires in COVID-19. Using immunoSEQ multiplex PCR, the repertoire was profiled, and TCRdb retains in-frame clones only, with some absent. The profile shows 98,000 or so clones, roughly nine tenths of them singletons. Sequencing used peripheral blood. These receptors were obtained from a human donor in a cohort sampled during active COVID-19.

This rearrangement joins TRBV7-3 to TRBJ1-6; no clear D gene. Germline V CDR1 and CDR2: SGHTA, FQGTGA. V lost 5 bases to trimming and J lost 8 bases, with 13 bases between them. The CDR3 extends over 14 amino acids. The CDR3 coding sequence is TGTGCCAGCAGCCTCCTGGGTCGGGATTCACCCCTCCACTTT. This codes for CASSLLGRDSPLHF. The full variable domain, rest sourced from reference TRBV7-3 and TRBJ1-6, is GAGVSQTPSNKVTEKGKYVELRCDPISGHTALYWYRQSLGQGPEFLIYFQGTGAADDSGLPNDRFFAVRPEGSVSTLKIQRTERGDSAVYLCASSLLGRDSPLHFGNGTRLTVT.

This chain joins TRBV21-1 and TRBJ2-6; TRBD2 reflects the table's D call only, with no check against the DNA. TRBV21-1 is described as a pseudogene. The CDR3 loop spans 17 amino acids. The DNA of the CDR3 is TGTGCCAGCAGCAAAGAGAGTGCGGCGGGCGGGGCCAACGTCCTGACTTTC. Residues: CASSKESAAGGANVLTF.

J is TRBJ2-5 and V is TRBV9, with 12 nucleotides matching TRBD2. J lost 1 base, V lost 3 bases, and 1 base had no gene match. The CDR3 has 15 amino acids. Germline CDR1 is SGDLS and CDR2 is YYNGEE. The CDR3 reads CASSAGLAGQETQYF. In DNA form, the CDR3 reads TGTGCCAGCAGCGCGGGACTAGCGGGCCAAGAGACCCAGTACTTC.

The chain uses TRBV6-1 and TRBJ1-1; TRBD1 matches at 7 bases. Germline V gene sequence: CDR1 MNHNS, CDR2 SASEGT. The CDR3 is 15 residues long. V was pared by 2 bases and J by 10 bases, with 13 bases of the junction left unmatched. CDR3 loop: CASSELARGGLGAFF. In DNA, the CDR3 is TGTGCCAGCAGTGAATTGGCCAGGGGGGGACTAGGAGCTTTCTTT.

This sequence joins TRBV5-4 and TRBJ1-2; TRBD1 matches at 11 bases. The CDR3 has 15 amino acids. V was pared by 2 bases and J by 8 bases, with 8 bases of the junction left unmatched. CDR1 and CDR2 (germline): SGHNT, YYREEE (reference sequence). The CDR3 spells CASSFIGQGANGYTF. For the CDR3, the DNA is TGTGCCAGCAGCTTTATCGGACAGGGGGCTAACGGCTACACCTTC. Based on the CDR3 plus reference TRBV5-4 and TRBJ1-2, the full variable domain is ETGVTQSPTHLIKTRGQQVTLRCSSQSGHNTVSWYQQALGQGPQFIFQYYREEENGRGNFPPRFSGLQFPNYSSELNVNALELDDSALYLCASSFIGQGANGYTFGSGTRLTVV.

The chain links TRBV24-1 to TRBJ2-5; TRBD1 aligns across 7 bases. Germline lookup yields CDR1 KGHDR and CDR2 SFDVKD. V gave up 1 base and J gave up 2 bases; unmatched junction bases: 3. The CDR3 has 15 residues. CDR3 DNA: TGTGCCACCAGTGATTTTGCGACAGGGCAAGAGACCCAGTACTTC. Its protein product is CATSDFATGQETQYF.

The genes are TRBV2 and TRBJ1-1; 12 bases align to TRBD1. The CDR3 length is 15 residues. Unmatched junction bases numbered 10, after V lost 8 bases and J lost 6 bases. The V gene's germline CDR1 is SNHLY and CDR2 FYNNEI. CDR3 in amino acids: CASGGGTGGAPEAFF. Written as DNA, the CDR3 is TGTGCCAGCGGGGGAGGGACAGGGGGCGCCCCTGAAGCTTTCTTT.

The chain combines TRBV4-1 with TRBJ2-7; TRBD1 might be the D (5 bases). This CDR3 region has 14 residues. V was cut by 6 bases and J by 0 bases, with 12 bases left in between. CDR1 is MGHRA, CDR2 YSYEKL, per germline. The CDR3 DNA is TGCGCCAGCAGGTCGACAGTAAACTCCTACGAGCAGTACTTC. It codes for CASRSTVNSYEQYF.

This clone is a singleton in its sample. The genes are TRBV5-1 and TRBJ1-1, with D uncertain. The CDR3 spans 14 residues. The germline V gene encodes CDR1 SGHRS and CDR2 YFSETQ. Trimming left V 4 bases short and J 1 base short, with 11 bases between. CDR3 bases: TGCGCCAGCAGCCCAAATGAGGGGAACACTGAAGCTTTCTTT. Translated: CASSPNEGNTEAFF.

CDR3 bases: TGCAGCGGAACGACAGGGGGGGGGTACGAGCAGTACTTC. It is translated as CSGTTGGGYEQYF. The chain is built from TRBV29-1 and TRBJ2-7, with 9 positions matching TRBD1. This CDR3 region has 13 residues. V lost 7 bases, J lost 4 bases, and 8 bases stayed unmatched. The germline CDR1 and CDR2 sequences are SQVTM and ANQGSEA.

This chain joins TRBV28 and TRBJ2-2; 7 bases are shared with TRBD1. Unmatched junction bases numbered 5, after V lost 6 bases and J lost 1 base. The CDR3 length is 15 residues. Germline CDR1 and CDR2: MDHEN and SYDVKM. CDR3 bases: TGTGCCAGCAGGGGCCGGACAGGGAACACCGGGGAGCTGTTTTTT. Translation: CASRGRTGNTGELFF.

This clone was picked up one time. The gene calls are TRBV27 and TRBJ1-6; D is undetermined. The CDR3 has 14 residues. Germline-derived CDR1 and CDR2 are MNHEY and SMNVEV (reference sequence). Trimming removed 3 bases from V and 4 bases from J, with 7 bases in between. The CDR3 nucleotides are TGTGCCAGCAGTTTTGGGCAGTATAATTCACCCCTCCACTTT. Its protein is CASSFGQYNSPLHF.

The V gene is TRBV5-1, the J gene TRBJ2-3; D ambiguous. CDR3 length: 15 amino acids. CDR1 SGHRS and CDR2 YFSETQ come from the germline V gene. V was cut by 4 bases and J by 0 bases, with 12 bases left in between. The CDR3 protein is CASSPDITSTDTQYF. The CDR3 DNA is TGCGCCAGCAGCCCCGACATTACTAGCACAGATACGCAGTATTTT.

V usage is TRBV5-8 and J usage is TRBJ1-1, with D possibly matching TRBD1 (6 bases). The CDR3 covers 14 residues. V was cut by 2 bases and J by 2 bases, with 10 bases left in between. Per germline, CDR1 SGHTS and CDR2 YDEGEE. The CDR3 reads CASSFRGSNTEAFF. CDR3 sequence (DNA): TGTGCCAGCAGCTTCAGGGGCTCCAACACTGAAGCTTTCTTT.

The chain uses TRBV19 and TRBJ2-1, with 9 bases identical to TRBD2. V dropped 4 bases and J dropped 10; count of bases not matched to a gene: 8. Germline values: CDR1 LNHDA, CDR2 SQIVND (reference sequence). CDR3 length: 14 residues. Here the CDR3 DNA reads TGTGCCAGTAGTACAGAGCGGGAGGTGAAGGAGCAGTTCTTC. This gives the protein CASSTEREVKEQFF. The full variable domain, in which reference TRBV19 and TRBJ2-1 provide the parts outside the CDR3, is DGGITQSPKYLFRKEGQNVTLSCEQNLNHDAMYWYRQDPGQGLRLIYYSQIVNDFQKGDIAEGYSVSREKKESFPLTVTSAQKNPTAFYLCASSTEREVKEQFFGPGTRLTVL.

The CDR3 nucleotides read TGTGCCAGCAGTTTAGGGGCCGGCGGCTACACCTTC. It translates to CASSLGAGGYTF. The chain carries TRBV12-3 or TRBV12-4 and TRBJ1-2, with D hard to call. CDR3 length equals 12 residues. V was pared by 1 base and J by 8 bases, with 8 bases between.

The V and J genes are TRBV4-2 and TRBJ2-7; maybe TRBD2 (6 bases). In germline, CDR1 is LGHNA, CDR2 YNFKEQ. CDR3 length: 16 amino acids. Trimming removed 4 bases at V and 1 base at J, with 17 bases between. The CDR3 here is CASSPAGSIPSYEQYF. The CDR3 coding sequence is TGTGCCAGCAGCCCGGCGGGGTCCATACCTTCCTACGAGCAGTACTTC.

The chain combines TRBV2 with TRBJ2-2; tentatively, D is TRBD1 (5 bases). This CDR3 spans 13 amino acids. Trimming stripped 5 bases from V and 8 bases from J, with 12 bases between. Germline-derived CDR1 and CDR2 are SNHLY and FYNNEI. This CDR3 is CASSTRVFGELFF. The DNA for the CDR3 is TGTGCCAGCAGTACCAGGGTCTTTGGGGAGCTGTTTTTT.